This T cell receptor (beta chain) was documented in a study of human T cells and chemical hapten exposure. Via MiXCR, TCRdb re-called the RACE reads, giving one row per CDR3 protein. This sample has fewer than 350,000 distinct CDR3 sequences, with just under 8% found just once. CDR1 is SGHTA and CDR2 is FQGNSA in the germline V gene. V was trimmed by 4 bases and J by 7 bases, leaving 17 bases between them. There are 15 residues in the CDR3. Time point described: pre-sensitization, week 0. Treatment noted: therapeutic diphenylcyclopropenone sensitization with weekly scalp DPC. The source was whole blood, collected in connection with sensitization to the hapten diphenylcyclopropenone (DPC). This chain links TRBV7-2 with TRBJ2-1; D gene uncertain. The source of this sequence is a man between 18 and 29 years old with alopecia areata. Some clones in this sample may be carry-over from other donors' samples. CDR3 region: CASSSTGSSRNEQFF. The CDR3 DNA follows: TGTGCCAGCAGCTCTACGGGTAGTAGTAGGAATGAGCAGTTCTTC.